This entry lists 24 T cell receptor beta chains sequenced from one sample in a study of control samples from healthy donors and cancer patients. Sequencing was performed with immunoSEQ multiplex PCR; in TCRdb, only in-frame clones are kept and a portion is missing. The data show around 50,000 clones, around 97% seen once. The sequencing sample was made of blood. Receptors were obtained from a woman aged 25 to 39 in good health.

The V gene is TRBV9, the J gene TRBJ2-6; D ambiguous. The ends were cut back, 4 bases at V and 0 bases at J, with 11 bases in the middle. This CDR3 is built from 16 residues. Germline assignment: CDR1 SGDLS and CDR2 YYNGEE. Here the CDR3 DNA reads TGTGCCAGCAGCCTCCCTAGGAGCTCTGGGGCCAACGTCCTGACTTTC. Its translation is CASSLPRSSGANVLTF.

The chain joins TRBV3-1 (or the pseudogene TRBV3-2) to TRBJ1-1; D gene uncertain. The CDR3 spans 14 residues. V lost 1 base to trimming and J lost 10 bases, with 16 bases between them. From germline, CDR1 is LGHDT and CDR2 YNNKEL (reference sequence). Here the CDR3 DNA reads TGTGCCAGCAGCCAAGCCAATACCCTCCAAACAGCTTTCTTT. It yields the protein CASSQANTLQTAFF.

The chain employs TRBV30 and TRBJ2-5; the D gene is possibly TRBD1 (6 bases). The V and J ends lost 4 bases and 13 bases respectively, with 16 bases between them. The CDR3 totals 11 residues. From germline, CDR1 is GTSNPN and CDR2 SVGIG (reference sequence). CDR3: CAWTQYRELYF. For the CDR3, the DNA is TGTGCCTGGACCCAATACAGGGAACTGTACTTC.

The V call is TRBV3-1 (or the pseudogene TRBV3-2), the J call TRBJ1-1; weak D call: TRBD1 (5 bases). Germline CDR1 LGHDT, CDR2 YNNKEL (reference sequence). Between the trimmed V and J ends, which lost 4 bases and 8 bases, there was a span of 26 bases. The CDR3 length is 17 residues. The CDR3 region is CASSLQSSGSFLSEAFF. DNA of the CDR3: TGTGCCAGCAGCCTACAGTCGTCAGGGTCCTTCTTAAGCGAAGCTTTCTTT.

The J gene is TRBJ2-3, the V gene TRBV2; 7 positions match TRBD2. The CDR3 is 14 residues long. V shed 2 bases and J 1 base; nucleotides not matched to a gene: 0. Germline CDR1 reads SNHLY; CDR2 reads FYNNEI. The DNA of the CDR3 is TGTGCCAGCAGTGAACTAGCGGGCACAGATACGCAGTATTTT. It specifies CASSELAGTDTQYF. Looking up the rest from reference TRBV2 and TRBJ2-3 gives the full variable domain: EPEVTQTPSHQVTQMGQEVILRCVPISNHLYFYWYRQILGQKVEFLVSFYNNEISEKSEIFDDQFSVERPDGSNFTLKIRSTKLEDSAMYFCASSELAGTDTQYFGPGTRLTVL.

V is TRBV30 and J is TRBJ2-3; tentatively, D is TRBD2 (5 bases). The V end was cut by 7 bases, the J end by 2 bases, with 16 bases between. Germline values: CDR1 GTSNPN, CDR2 SVGIG (reference sequence). The CDR3 has 14 amino acids. DNA of the CDR3: TGTGCCTCCAAATTTGGCGGGTCCACAGATACGCAGTATTTT. It yields the protein CASKFGGSTDTQYF.

This chain connects TRBV6-6 to TRBJ1-4; 9 bases match TRBD1. Germline CDR1 reads MNHNY; CDR2 reads SVGAGI (reference sequence). V trimming: 6 bases; J trimming: 2 bases; junction bases outside the gene matches: 7. CDR3 size: 16 residues. The CDR3 DNA follows: TGTGCCAGCAGAGATCTACAGGGGGCTACTAATGAAAAACTGTTTTTT. The encoded protein is CASRDLQGATNEKLFF.

The chain has TRBV6-5 and TRBJ2-4, with TRBD2 identical over 8 bases. With V trimmed by 4 bases and J by 0 bases, 5 bases remained unmatched. The germline CDR1 and CDR2 sequences are MNHEY and SVGAGI. CDR3 length equals 16 residues. The chain's CDR3 is CASSWGGLEAKNIQYF. The CDR3 DNA reads TGTGCCAGCAGTTGGGGGGGACTAGAAGCCAAAAACATTCAGTACTTC.

The CDR3 nucleotides are TGTGCCAGCAGAAAAGACCGCAATGAAAAACTGTTTTTT. Translated: CASRKDRNEKLFF. V gene TRBV12-3 or TRBV12-4 combines with J gene TRBJ1-4; D is uncertain. Trimming left V 6 bases short and J 5 bases short, with 10 bases between. CDR3 length: 13 amino acids.

J is TRBJ2-1 and V is TRBV7-8, with unresolved D. Germline assignment: CDR1 SGHVS and CDR2 FQNEAQ. Deletions cut 5 bases from V and 0 bases from J, with 14 bases between. The length of the CDR3 is 16 residues. This CDR3 reads CASSPQRANSYNEQFF. The CDR3 coding sequence is TGTGCCAGCAGCCCCCAAAGAGCGAACTCCTACAATGAGCAGTTCTTC.

This chain uses TRBV7-6 with TRBJ2-7, with 10 bases lining up with TRBD2. CDR1 and CDR2 from the germline V gene are SGHVS and FNYEAQ. The CDR3 runs to 18 residues. The V gene end was trimmed by 5 bases and the J gene end by 3 bases; junction bases not matched to a gene: 16. The CDR3 nucleotides read TGTGCCAGCAGCCCGGGGGGGCCTGGACTAGCGGAATACTACGAGCAGTACTTC. Protein sequence: CASSPGGPGLAEYYEQYF.

The rearrangement joins TRBV28 to TRBJ2-1, with TRBD2 identical over 12 bases. The germline gives CDR1 MDHEN, CDR2 SYDVKM. With 5 bases clipped from V and 4 bases from J, the junction kept 6 bases outside the gene matches. This CDR3 region has 16 residues. The CDR3 bases are TGTGCCAGCAGTACAGGACTAGCGGGGCTTTACAATGAGCAGTTCTTC. This encodes CASSTGLAGLYNEQFF.

This rearrangement joins TRBV28 to TRBJ1-5; D remains unclear. Trimming shortened V by 2 bases and J by 2 bases, and 19 bases separated the two germline ends. The CDR3 is 18 residues long. Germline-derived CDR1 and CDR2 are MDHEN and SYDVKM. CDR3 coding DNA: TGTGCCAGCAGTTTAGACCCCAGGATTGGCGTGGGCAATCAGCCCCAGCATTTT. Protein sequence: CASSLDPRIGVGNQPQHF.

This chain connects TRBV29-1 to TRBJ1-2; tentative D call: TRBD1 (6 bases). There are 12 residues in the CDR3. Germline CDR1 is SQVTM and CDR2 is ANQGSEA. Trimming removed 2 bases from V and 6 bases from J, with 10 bases in between. The CDR3 spells CSVERDMDGYTF. The CDR3 coding sequence is TGCAGCGTTGAAAGGGACATGGATGGCTACACCTTC.

J is TRBJ2-7 and V is TRBV13; D is unresolved. Deletions cut 7 bases from V and 1 base from J, with 11 bases between. The CDR3 spans 13 residues. Per germline, CDR1 PRHDT and CDR2 FYEKMQ (reference sequence). The CDR3 nucleotides are TGTGCCAGCACCCTGCGGCAATCCTACGAGCAGTACTTC. The encoded protein is CASTLRQSYEQYF.

The CDR3 protein is CASSLKQGGGELFF. The CDR3 bases are TGTGCCAGCAGTTTGAAACAGGGAGGCGGGGAGCTGTTTTTT. The gene calls are TRBV2 and TRBJ2-2, with D perhaps given as TRBD1 or TRBD2 (6 bases each). This CDR3 is built from 14 residues. Trimming left V 5 bases short and J 7 bases short, with 14 bases between. Germline CDR1 is SNHLY and CDR2 is FYNNEI. Based on the CDR3 plus reference TRBV2 and TRBJ2-2, the full variable domain is EPEVTQTPSHQVTQMGQEVILRCVPISNHLYFYWYRQILGQKVEFLVSFYNNEISEKSEIFDDQFSVERPDGSNFTLKIRSTKLEDSAMYFCASSLKQGGGELFFGEGSRLTVL.

This chain connects TRBV2 to TRBJ2-2, with D possibly TRBD2 on 5 matching bases. The length of the CDR3 is 13 residues. V lost 0 bases and J lost 13, with 12 bases in between. Germline lookup yields CDR1 SNHLY and CDR2 FYNNEI. CDR3 amino acids: CASSEAISGRLFF. The CDR3 DNA reads TGTGCCAGCAGTGAAGCGATCTCGGGAAGGCTGTTTTTT.

The chain joins TRBV4-1 to TRBJ1-2, with 8 bases fitting TRBD1. V was pared by 2 bases and J by 5 bases, with 7 bases of the junction left unmatched. From germline, CDR1 is MGHRA and CDR2 YSYEKL. The length of the CDR3 is 15 residues. The CDR3, as DNA: TGCGCCAGCAGCCAACCGACAGGGGCCTCTTATGGCTACACCTTC. The encoded protein is CASSQPTGASYGYTF.

This chain uses TRBV11-2 with TRBJ1-1, with D unresolved. Germline loops: CDR1 SGHAT, CDR2 FQNNGV. The CDR3 covers 17 residues. Trimming left V 4 bases short and J 0 bases short, with 18 bases between. CDR3 nucleotide sequence: TGTGCCAGCAGCTCCGAGGCCCGCCTTACCATGAACACTGAAGCTTTCTTT. Protein product: CASSSEARLTMNTEAFF.

The rearrangement uses TRBV21-1 and TRBJ1-5; the table names TRBD1, a call not compared with the DNA. TRBV21-1 is a known pseudogene. CDR3 length: 16 amino acids. The CDR3 reads CASSNPGGDSNQPQHF. The CDR3 DNA follows: TGTGCCAGCAGCAATCCAGGGGGCGATAGCAATCAGCCCCAGCATTTT.

This sequence joins TRBV18 and TRBJ1-5; the D is unclear. The CDR3 sequence is 14 residues long. Germline CDR1 KGHSH, CDR2 LQKENI. V was cut by 5 bases and J by 1 base, with 9 bases left in between. CDR3 nucleotide sequence: TGTGCCAGCTCAAACGGACGGAGCAATCAGCCCCAGCATTTT. Translating it yields CASSNGRSNQPQHF.

This clone was observed a single time. J is TRBJ1-1 and V is TRBV3-1 (or the pseudogene TRBV3-2); a possible D gene is TRBD1 (5 bases). The CDR3 covers 14 residues. Germline V gene sequence: CDR1 LGHDT, CDR2 YNNKEL (reference sequence). Trimming took off 3 bases at V and 8 bases at J, with 16 bases between the two ends. The CDR3 nucleotides are TGTGCCAGCAGCCAGGGGCGAGATATCACGGAAGCTTTCTTT. This gives the protein CASSQGRDITEAFF.

The table lists this clone with a count of one. The V and J genes are TRBV7-9 and TRBJ2-2; D gene unclear. The CDR3 runs to 14 residues. The germline V gene encodes CDR1 SEHNR and CDR2 FQNEAQ (reference sequence). The V gene lost 5 bases and the J gene lost 3 bases, with 10 bases spanning the gap. CDR3 region: CASSPLMYTGELFF. For the CDR3, the DNA is TGTGCCAGCAGCCCGCTTATGTACACCGGGGAGCTGTTTTTT. Variable domain in full (rest from reference TRBV7-9 and TRBJ2-2): DTGVSQNPRHKITKRGQNVTFRCDPISEHNRLYWYRQTLGQGPEFLTYFQNEAQLEKSRLLSDRFSAERPKGSFSTLEIQRTEQGDSAMYLCASSPLMYTGELFFGEGSRLTVL.

The V gene is TRBV25-1, the J gene TRBJ2-7, with 10 bases identical to TRBD1. Looked up from germline, CDR1 is MGHDK and CDR2 is SYGVNS. V trimming: 6 bases; J trimming: 3 bases; junction bases outside the gene matches: 5. This CDR3 region has 14 residues. CDR3: CASSRQGAGYEQYF. The CDR3 DNA reads as TGTGCCAGCAGCCGACAGGGGGCCGGCTACGAGCAGTACTTC.